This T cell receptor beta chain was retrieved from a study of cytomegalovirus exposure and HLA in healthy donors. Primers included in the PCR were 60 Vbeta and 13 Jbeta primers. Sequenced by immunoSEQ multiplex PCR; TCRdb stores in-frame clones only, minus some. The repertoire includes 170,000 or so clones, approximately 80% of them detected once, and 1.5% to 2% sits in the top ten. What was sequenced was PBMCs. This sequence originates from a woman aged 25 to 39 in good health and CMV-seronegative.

CDR3: CASSYSTWGGNYGYTF. CDR3 coding DNA: TGTGCCAGCAGTTACTCGACGTGGGGGGGCAACTATGGCTACACCTTC. The rearrangement links TRBV6-5 to TRBJ1-2, with a weak D call TRBD1 (6 bases). CDR1 is MNHEY and CDR2 is SVGAGI in the germline V gene. Trimming removed 0 bases at V and 2 bases at J, with 13 bases between. The CDR3 extends over 16 amino acids.